This TCR beta chain was sequenced in a study of response to subunit inactivated influenza vaccine. General study findings and limits: It was the authors' suggestion that each seasonal influenza vaccination recruits few new T cells.

TCRdb recomputed calls from the RT-PCR reads with MiXCR, one row per CDR3 protein. The sample has about 700,000 distinct CDR3 sequences, more than 15% seen once. Germline V CDR1 and CDR2: ENHRY, SYGVKD. This CDR3 has 14 amino acids. V shed 4 bases, J shed 11 bases, and the junction held 12 bases outside the gene matches. A word on this clonotype: Its target is unknown.

The sample consisted of PBMCs from blood, taken 11 to 12 days after vaccination. The chain couples TRBV10-3 to TRBJ1-1, with TRBD1 identical over 8 bases. The origin of this receptor is a man in his fifties who received an inactivated influenza vaccine. The CDR3 loop is CAISGGTGNFVAFF. Here the CDR3 DNA reads TGTGCCATCAGTGGTGGGACAGGAAATTTTGTGGCTTTCTTT.